The subject of this entry is one T cell receptor (beta chain). At cycle 4 day 1, cycle 7 day 1, and baseline, blood was sampled. The data were taken from a study of OX40 agonist ivuxolimab in advanced cancers. TCRdb keeps only in-frame clones here, not all; method: immunoSEQ multiplex PCR. The table records about 69,000 clones, approximately 89% of them present only once. The CDR3 loop spans 15 amino acids. Germline trimming cut 2 bases from V and 1 base from J; bases unmatched to any gene: 2. CDR1 and CDR2 from the germline V gene are SGHNT and YYREEE (reference sequence). The genes are TRBV5-4 and TRBJ2-3; 9 positions match TRBD2. The material was CD4+ or CD8+ T cells sorted from blood, obtained in a trial of the OX40 agonist ivuxolimab. The sequence was obtained from an adult with an advanced solid tumor such as melanoma, head and neck, liver or kidney cancer. The CDR3 region has the DNA TGTGCCAGCAGCTTCCGCGGGGGGGGCACAGATACGCAGTATTTT. Translated, it gives CASSFRGGGTDTQYF.